What follows are 7 T cell receptor beta chains derived from one specimen sequenced in a study of chemoradiotherapy in HPV16-positive cancers. The protocol was immunoSEQ multiplex PCR, while the TCRdb copy is restricted to in-frame clones and leaves out a portion. The table records 400 or so clones, around 87% of them present only once. The sample in question was tumor tissue, obtained from a patient who underwent chemoradiotherapy. Receptors originate from a human donor with HPV-associated anogenital cancer.

The chain employs TRBV30 and TRBJ1-2; D uncertain. Per the germline V gene, CDR1 is GTSNPN and CDR2 is SVGIG (reference sequence). Trimming took off 1 base at V and 14 bases at J, with 20 bases between the two ends. The CDR3 contains 13 residues. CDR3 coding DNA: TGTGCCTGGAGTGACGGTGATAGGGTGGTTCTAACCTTC. Translation: CAWSDGDRVVLTF.

The CDR3 sequence: CASSVGGGTDTQYF. CDR3 sequence (DNA): TGTGCCAGCAGTGTGGGGGGGGGCACAGATACGCAGTATTTT. The V and J genes are TRBV6-4 and TRBJ2-3, with 7 bases aligning to TRBD2. The junction had 2 bases not matched to a gene; V was cut back by 4 bases and J by 1 base. Germline CDR1 MRHNA, CDR2 SNTAGT. The CDR3 loop spans 14 amino acids.

The gene calls are TRBV20-1 and TRBJ1-6; D remains unclear. Germline CDR1 and CDR2: DFQATT and SNEGSKA (reference sequence). CDR3 length equals 11 residues. The germline V and J ends were trimmed by 3 bases and 7 bases, with 4 bases remaining between them. The CDR3 bases are TGCAGTGCTAGTCGAAATTCACCCCTCCACTTT. This gives the protein CSASRNSPLHF.

This clone was seen a handful of times. In DNA, the CDR3 is TGTGCCAGCTCACCCCGGGGGTTCAATGAGCAGTTCTTC. As protein: CASSPRGFNEQFF. This chain connects TRBV18 to TRBJ2-1, with D maybe TRBD2 (6 bases). The CDR3 loop spans 13 amino acids. The germline V gene has CDR1 KGHSH and CDR2 LQKENI. The V gene lost 3 bases and the J gene lost 6 bases, with 9 bases spanning the gap.

This chain links TRBV5-1 with TRBJ1-2; 7 bases line up with TRBD1. The trim removed 3 bases at V and 2 bases at J, leaving 1 base unmatched. The CDR3 consists of 13 residues. From germline, CDR1 is SGHRS and CDR2 YFSETQ. As DNA, the CDR3 is TGCGCCAGCAGCTGGGACAGAAACTATGGCTACACCTTC. Amino acids: CASSWDRNYGYTF.

This sequence joins TRBV7-9 and TRBJ2-7; 11 positions match TRBD2. The CDR3 covers 16 residues. Germline values: CDR1 SEHNR, CDR2 FQNEAQ (reference sequence). The J segment lost 4 bases and the V segment lost 5 bases, leaving 10 bases of the junction unmatched. The CDR3: CASSRAASGGRYEQYF. DNA of the CDR3: TGTGCCAGCAGCCGAGCGGCTAGCGGGGGGCGGTACGAGCAGTACTTC.

The chain employs TRBV10-3 and TRBJ2-2; D perhaps matches TRBD1 (5 bases). V shed 0 bases and J shed 1 base, with 6 bases lying between them. Germline CDR1 ENHRY, CDR2 SYGVKD. This CDR3 contains 15 residues. The CDR3 is CAISESQENTGELFF. CDR3 in DNA: TGTGCCATCAGTGAGTCACAGGAGAACACCGGGGAGCTGTTTTTT.